A single sample gave rise to the 18 T cell receptor beta chains below, sequenced in a study of shared clonotypes between healthy human individuals. The naive CD8 subset, CD45RO-negative cells positively selected for CCR7, excluded terminally differentiated effector memory CD45RA+ cells. Sequencing used immunoSEQ multiplex PCR; TCRdb keeps in-frame clones, though not all of them. In the table there are about 1.9 million clones, about 93% of which are singletons. Sequencing was carried out using naive CD8+ T cells from PBMCs. The receptors were gathered from a man between 18 and 29 years old in good health. Some clones in this sample may be carry-over from other donors' samples.

The chain joins TRBV10-3 to TRBJ1-1; D is ambiguous. The V gene's germline CDR1 is ENHRY and CDR2 SYGVKD. Trimming left V 2 bases short and J 0 bases short, with 13 bases between. This CDR3 is built from 16 residues. The CDR3 sequence: CAISEGLRQLNTEAFF. The CDR3 bases are TGTGCCATCAGTGAGGGATTGAGGCAGCTGAACACTGAAGCTTTCTTT.

This clone was counted once. The chain has TRBV13 and TRBJ2-3; D gene uncertain. V lost 2 bases, J lost 0 bases, and 18 bases lay in between. The germline V gene encodes CDR1 PRHDT and CDR2 FYEKMQ (reference sequence). The CDR3 has 18 residues. The DNA for the CDR3 is TGTGCCAGCAGCTTAAGTATTGGTGAGGAACTTAGCACAGATACGCAGTATTTT. Amino acids: CASSLSIGEELSTDTQYF.

The CDR3 nucleotides are TGTGCCAGCTCTAGTAGGGGGATAGGAGGAAACACCATATATTTT. It translates to CASSSRGIGGNTIYF. V and J are TRBV2 and TRBJ1-3; TRBD1 is a possible D gene (6 bases). Trimming removed 8 bases from V and 4 bases from J, with 18 bases in between. Germline loops: CDR1 SNHLY, CDR2 FYNNEI. The CDR3 runs 15 residues. Combining the CDR3 with reference TRBV2 and TRBJ1-3 gives the whole variable domain EPEVTQTPSHQVTQMGQEVILRCVPISNHLYFYWYRQILGQKVEFLVSFYNNEISEKSEIFDDQFSVERPDGSNFTLKIRSTKLEDSAMYFCASSSRGIGGNTIYFGEGSWLTVV.

This clone was seen once. This sequence joins TRBV29-1 and TRBJ2-1; 11 bases agree with TRBD2. With V trimmed by 6 bases and J by 7 bases, 8 bases remained unmatched. The CDR3 loop spans 14 amino acids. The V gene's germline CDR1 is SQVTM and CDR2 ANQGSEA. The CDR3 DNA reads as TGCAGCGTGCACACTAGCGGGAGAGGTAATGAGCAGTTCTTC. Amino acids: CSVHTSGRGNEQFF.

The count of this clone is one. The rearrangement joins TRBV19 to TRBJ1-1; the match to TRBD1 covers 7 bases. The V and J ends lost 6 bases and 3 bases, in that order; junction bases with no gene match: 16. The CDR3 has 17 amino acids. Germline CDR1 is LNHDA and CDR2 is SQIVND (reference sequence). The CDR3 reads CASRPDREGSMYTEAFF. The CDR3 DNA sequence: TGTGCCAGTAGACCAGACAGGGAAGGAAGTATGTACACTGAAGCTTTCTTT.

The CDR3: CAIRQMGESSEAFF. The CDR3 DNA follows: TGTGCCATCAGGCAGATGGGGGAGTCGTCTGAAGCTTTCTTT. The rearrangement uses TRBV10-3 and TRBJ1-1, with TRBD1 as a possible D gene (5 bases). V was trimmed by 6 bases and J by 6 bases, leaving 17 bases between them. Germline V gives CDR1 ENHRY, CDR2 SYGVKD. The CDR3 is 14 amino acids.

In its sample, this clone was seen a few times. The chain carries TRBV6-5 and TRBJ1-1; 7 nucleotides align to TRBD1. Germline trimming cut 4 bases from V and 1 base from J; bases unmatched to any gene: 6. The V gene's germline CDR1 is MNHEY and CDR2 SVGAGI. This CDR3 contains 15 residues. CDR3 sequence reads: CASSFTNRGNTEAFF. CDR3 nucleotide sequence: TGTGCCAGCAGTTTCACGAACAGGGGGAACACTGAAGCTTTCTTT.

This sequence joins TRBV5-4 and TRBJ2-3, with D possibly TRBD1 on 7 matching bases. The V gene lost 4 bases and the J gene lost 4 bases, with 19 bases spanning the gap. Germline V gene lookup returns CDR1 SGHNT and CDR2 YYREEE (reference sequence). This CDR3 has 16 residues. CDR3: CASSPPTGERADTQYF. CDR3 in DNA: TGTGCCAGCAGCCCTCCAACAGGGGAGCGGGCAGATACGCAGTATTTT. The whole variable domain, filled in from reference TRBV5-4 and TRBJ2-3, reads ETGVTQSPTHLIKTRGQQVTLRCSSQSGHNTVSWYQQALGQGPQFIFQYYREEENGRGNFPPRFSGLQFPNYSSELNVNALELDDSALYLCASSPPTGERADTQYFGPGTRLTVL.

The J gene is TRBJ2-1, the V gene TRBV5-1; TRBD2 matches at 8 bases. The germline V gene has CDR1 SGHRS and CDR2 YFSETQ. V lost 1 base and J lost 6; bases outside the gene matches: 18. This CDR3 contains 19 residues. CDR3 region: CASSLFWPAGASPPNEQFF. Here the CDR3 DNA reads TGCGCCAGCAGCTTGTTTTGGCCAGCGGGAGCCTCTCCGCCCAATGAGCAGTTCTTC.

V and J are TRBV19 and TRBJ2-1; D remains ambiguous. The length of the CDR3 is 15 residues. The ends were cut back, 8 bases at V and 4 bases at J, with 18 bases in the middle. The germline CDR1 and CDR2 sequences are LNHDA and SQIVND (reference sequence). For the CDR3, the DNA is TGTGCCAGTCGGTCCGGGCGCGCCGCTTACAATGAGCAGTTCTTC. It specifies CASRSGRAAYNEQFF.

The J gene is TRBJ1-2, the V gene TRBV27; TRBD1 matches 7 bases. V gave up 2 bases and J gave up 8 bases; unmatched junction bases: 8. The CDR3 length is 14 residues. The germline V gene encodes CDR1 MNHEY and CDR2 SMNVEV (reference sequence). The CDR3 DNA follows: TGTGCCAGCAGTTTAGACAGGGTGATTGGGGGCTACACCTTC. Amino acids: CASSLDRVIGGYTF.

For this clone: Other DNA sequences within the sample encode an identical CDR3. The chain joins TRBV29-1 to TRBJ2-6, with unresolved D. In germline, CDR1 is SQVTM, CDR2 ANQGSEA. The CDR3 spans 13 residues. With 4 bases removed from V and 0 bases from J, the gap between germline ends came to 4 bases. The CDR3 loop reads CSVVDSGANVLTF. The CDR3 DNA reads as TGCAGCGTTGTCGACTCTGGGGCCAACGTCCTGACTTTC.

The V call is TRBV5-4, the J call TRBJ2-5; 9 nucleotides match TRBD2. The CDR3 sequence is 16 residues long. Germline V lookup: CDR1 SGHNT, CDR2 YYREEE (reference sequence). V was pared by 0 bases and J by 1 base, with 4 bases of the junction left unmatched. DNA for the CDR3: TGTGCCAGCAGCTTGGGTCTAGCGGGGTTCCAAGAGACCCAGTACTTC. Its protein product is CASSLGLAGFQETQYF.

For this clone: At the DNA level, this CDR3 is encoded by other sequences in the same sample as well. The chain joins TRBV7-9 to TRBJ2-2; D is unclear. Germline V gene data show CDR1 as SEHNR and CDR2 as FQNEAQ (reference sequence). This CDR3 has 12 amino acids. With 1 base removed from V and 5 bases from J, the gap between germline ends came to 2 bases. Written as DNA, the CDR3 is TGTGCCAGCAGCTTAGTAACCGGGGAGCTGTTTTTT. Translating gives CASSLVTGELFF.

This chain connects TRBV4-2 to TRBJ2-7, with TRBD1 identical over 12 bases. Trimming removed 4 bases from V and 4 bases from J; junction bases left unmatched: 5. Germline lookup yields CDR1 LGHNA and CDR2 YNFKEQ. The CDR3 consists of 15 residues. CDR3 protein: CASSLGTGGEYEQYF. The DNA of the CDR3 is TGTGCCAGCAGCCTAGGGACAGGGGGCGAGTACGAGCAGTACTTC.

The V and J genes are TRBV14 and TRBJ1-1, with a weak D call TRBD1 (5 bases). The CDR3 length is 16 residues. V was clipped by 4 bases and J by 2 bases, with 17 bases between them. Germline CDR1 is SGHDN and CDR2 is FVKESK. The CDR3: CASSPSHQGLNTEAFF. The CDR3 bases are TGTGCCAGCAGCCCGAGCCACCAGGGACTTAACACTGAAGCTTTCTTT.

The chain carries TRBV7-9 and TRBJ1-2; no definite D call. Germline CDR1 SEHNR, CDR2 FQNEAQ (reference sequence). V was clipped by 3 bases and J by 4 bases, with 15 bases between them. This CDR3 has 15 residues. The CDR3 region is CASSFTGAEGYGYTF. The DNA of the CDR3 is TGTGCCAGCAGCTTCACTGGTGCGGAAGGCTATGGCTACACCTTC.

V usage is TRBV9 and J usage is TRBJ2-1, with D possibly TRBD2 on 6 matching bases. The CDR3 is made up of 16 amino acids. Germline V gives CDR1 SGDLS, CDR2 YYNGEE. V lost 7 bases to trimming and J lost 0 bases, with 17 bases between them. CDR3 amino acids: CASAGGAGPSYNEQFF. CDR3 bases: TGTGCCAGCGCCGGAGGGGCGGGACCCTCCTACAATGAGCAGTTCTTC.